This T cell receptor beta chain came from a study of blood T cell repertoires in COVID-19. Trimming at V came to 7 bases and at J to 2 bases, leaving 10 bases not matched to a gene. Germline CDR1 reads ENHRY; CDR2 reads SYGVKD. The CDR3 is 16 amino acids. Only in-frame clones appear in the TCRdb table, and some are missing; sequencing was by immunoSEQ multiplex PCR. The table includes approximately 270,000 clones, over 85% detected once. J is TRBJ2-7 and V is TRBV10-3; 11 nucleotides align to TRBD2. This TCR was sampled from a woman aged 60-75 years who had recovered from COVID-19. Sequences were obtained from PBMCs or T cells enriched from blood (not recorded which). CDR3 loop: CAITPSSGRNTYEQYF. CDR3 nucleotides: TGTGCCATCACTCCCTCTAGCGGGAGGAATACCTACGAGCAGTACTTC.